This entry features one T cell receptor beta chain sequence. Measured with immunoSEQ multiplex PCR; TCRdb has only the in-frame clones, and not every one. The sample shows a few hundred thousand clones, less than 97% of them seen only once. The CDR3 is 12 residues long. CDR1 SEHNR and CDR2 FQNEAQ come from the germline V gene (reference sequence). The V gene end was trimmed by 8 bases and the J gene end by 12 bases; junction bases not matched to a gene: 10. Naive CD8 cells lacked CD45RO, underwent positive selection for CCR7 and left out terminally differentiated effector memory CD45RA+ cells. This specimen belongs to a study of shared clonotypes between healthy human individuals.

The rearrangement uses TRBV7-9 and TRBJ2-7; 10 positions match TRBD2. The specimen sequenced was naive CD8+ T cells sorted from blood. The source is a woman between 25 and 40 years old in good health. DNA for the CDR3: TGTGCCAGCGGCAACCCACTAGCGGGAAGGTACTTC. Its protein is CASGNPLAGRYF.